This is a list of T cell receptor beta chains from one sample in a study of blood T cells in healthy people across ages. Each CDR3 protein gets one entry after TCRdb re-called the 5' RACE reads with MiXCR. The profile shows around 1,900,000 distinct CDR3 sequences, more than 35% of them singletons. The sample consisted of blood. Every receptor here comes from a human donor in good health. Both conserved end residues are part of each CDR3. A D gene is named only where the DNA matches it firmly. Part of the rows lack a size; the others show once, few, many or a class for expanded clones.

TRBV6-6	.	few	TRBJ1-1	CASSYQFDIRPEAFF	TGTGCCAGCAGTTACCAGTTCGACATACGTCCTGAAGCTTTCTTT
TRBV28	TRBD1	.	TRBJ2-7	CASSYPGTGADEQYF	TGTGCCAGCAGTTACCCCGGGACAGGGGCTGACGAGCAGTACTTC
TRBV6-2/TRBV6-3	TRBD1	.	TRBJ1-1	CASSYSGAGQGTAFF	TGTGCCAGCAGCTACTCTGGGGCGGGACAGGGTACAGCTTTCTTT
TRBV2	.	.	TRBJ2-1	CASSGAANEQFF	TGTGCCAGCAGCGGGGCGGCGAATGAGCAGTTCTTC
TRBV20-1	.	.	TRBJ2-7	CSARPGDYEQYF	TGCAGTGCTAGACCAGGGGACTACGAGCAGTACTTC
TRBV7-2	.	.	TRBJ2-7	CASSLRSTYEQYF	TGTGCCAGCAGCTTAAGGTCCACCTACGAGCAGTACTTC
TRBV7-9	TRBD1	few	TRBJ2-7	CASSPQTAGGLYDEQYF	TGTGCCAGCAGCCCGCAGACCGCAGGGGGCCTTTACGACGAGCAGTACTTC
TRBV29-1	TRBD1	.	TRBJ1-1	CSVDRVLVTEAFF	TGCAGCGTCGACAGGGTATTGGTTACTGAAGCTTTCTTT
TRBV4-3	TRBD1	few	TRBJ1-2	CASSQGQGAGYGYTF	TGCGCCAGCAGCCAAGGGCAGGGGGCGGGATATGGTTACACCTTC
TRBV20-1	.	once	TRBJ2-3	CSAGGGIKTHTTTDTQYF	TGCAGTGCTGGAGGGGGCATAAAAACCCACACCACCACAGATACGCAGTATTTT
TRBV15	TRBD1	.	TRBJ2-5	CATSFVGQGETQYF	TGTGCCACCAGCTTCGTGGGACAGGGCGAGACCCAGTACTTC
TRBV29-1	.	few	TRBJ2-3	CSVSGNTQYF	TGCAGCGTTAGCGGAAATACGCAGTATTTT
TRBV7-3	.	.	TRBJ1-2	CASSSSRDTESTF	TGTGCCAGCAGCTCTAGCCGGGATACCGAGAGCACCTTC
TRBV5-1	TRBD1	few	TRBJ1-2	CASSLALGTGRLTF	TGCGCCAGCAGCTTGGCCTTGGGGACAGGGCGTCTCACCTTC
TRBV10-3	TRBD1	.	TRBJ1-4	CAISESGVGTGTNEKLFF	TGTGCCATCAGTGAGTCCGGCGTCGGGACAGGAACCAATGAAAAACTGTTTTTT
TRBV10-2	TRBD2	.	TRBJ2-1	CASSERLAGGPNEQFF	TGCGCCAGCAGTGAAAGACTAGCGGGGGGTCCCAATGAGCAGTTCTTC